Below, one T cell receptor beta chain is given with its context. The data stem from a study of blood T cell repertoires in COVID-19. Sequenced by immunoSEQ multiplex PCR; TCRdb stores in-frame clones only, minus some. The sample lists some 100,000 clones; about four fifths were seen once. Germline assignment: CDR1 LNHDA and CDR2 SQIVND (reference sequence). The CDR3 has 14 amino acids. Trimming removed 1 base from V and 6 bases from J; junction bases left unmatched: 4. Sample: peripheral blood. The clonotype originates from a woman aged 55-75 years with acute or convalescent COVID-19. This chain links TRBV19 with TRBJ1-1; 8 positions match TRBD1. The CDR3 here is CASSIVGRGPEAFF. The CDR3 nucleotides read TGTGCCAGTAGTATAGTTGGCAGGGGGCCTGAAGCTTTCTTT. The entire variable domain, with the rest obtained from reference TRBV19 and TRBJ1-1, is as follows: DGGITQSPKYLFRKEGQNVTLSCEQNLNHDAMYWYRQDPGQGLRLIYYSQIVNDFQKGDIAEGYSVSREKKESFPLTVTSAQKNPTAFYLCASSIVGRGPEAFFGQGTRLTVV.